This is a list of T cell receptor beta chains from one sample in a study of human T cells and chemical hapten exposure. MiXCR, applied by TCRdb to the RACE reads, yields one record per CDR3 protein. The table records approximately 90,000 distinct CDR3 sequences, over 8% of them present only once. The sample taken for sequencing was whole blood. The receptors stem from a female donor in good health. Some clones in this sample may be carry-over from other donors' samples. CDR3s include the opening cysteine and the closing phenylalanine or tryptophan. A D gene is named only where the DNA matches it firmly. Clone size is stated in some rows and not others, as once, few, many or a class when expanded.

cdr3_nt: TGTGCCAGCAGTTTAGGCGGGAGCGGTGAGCAGTTCTTC
cdr3_aa: CASSLGGSGEQFF
v_call: TRBV27
cdr3_length: 13
d_call: TRBD2
j_call: TRBJ2-1
clone_size: few

cdr3_nt: TGTGCCACCAGTGATTTATACGGGACTACGGAATCCTACAATGAGCAGTTCTTC
cdr3_aa: CATSDLYGTTESYNEQFF
v_call: TRBV24-1
cdr3_length: 18
d_call: TRBD2
j_call: TRBJ2-1
clone_size: .

cdr3_nt: TGTGCCACCAGCAGAGATTCCAGAACTAATGAAAAACTGTATTTT
cdr3_aa: CATSRDSRTNEKLYF
v_call: TRBV15
cdr3_length: 15
d_call: .
j_call: TRBJ1-4
clone_size: .

cdr3_nt: TGTGCCATCAGTGCCGCGGGACAGGTTTATTATGGCTACACCTTC
cdr3_aa: CAISAAGQVYYGYTF
v_call: TRBV10-3
cdr3_length: 15
d_call: TRBD1
j_call: TRBJ1-2
clone_size: .

cdr3_nt: TGTGCCAGTAGCTGGAGGACACCGAACACTGAAGCTTTCTTT
cdr3_aa: CASSWRTPNTEAFF
v_call: TRBV19
cdr3_length: 14
d_call: .
j_call: TRBJ1-1
clone_size: many

cdr3_nt: TGCAGTGCTAGAGATGCCTCAGATCGGGGCGAGCAGTACTTC
cdr3_aa: CSARDASDRGEQYF
v_call: TRBV20-1
cdr3_length: 14
d_call: .
j_call: TRBJ2-7
clone_size: few

cdr3_nt: TGTGCCAGCAGTTCAGGACAGGAGTTCTACTACGAGCAGTACTTC
cdr3_aa: CASSSGQEFYYEQYF
v_call: TRBV28
cdr3_length: 15
d_call: TRBD1
j_call: TRBJ2-7
clone_size: few

cdr3_nt: TGCAGTGCTAGAGCCGGGCGGGGCCAAGAGACCCAGTACTTC
cdr3_aa: CSARAGRGQETQYF
v_call: TRBV20-1
cdr3_length: 14
d_call: .
j_call: TRBJ2-5
clone_size: many

cdr3_nt: TGTGCCAGCAGCTTGGACAGGGGCAGGGAGACCCAGTACTTC
cdr3_aa: CASSLDRGRETQYF
v_call: TRBV5-6
cdr3_length: 14
d_call: TRBD1
j_call: TRBJ2-5
clone_size: few

cdr3_nt: TGTGCCAGCCTCAGGGACAGGGTCACCGGGGAGCTGTTTTTT
cdr3_aa: CASLRDRVTGELFF
v_call: TRBV6-2/TRBV6-3
cdr3_length: 14
d_call: TRBD1
j_call: TRBJ2-2
clone_size: .

cdr3_nt: TGTGCCTGGAGTGTACCAGGGCCTGGGGAATACGAGCAGTACTTC
cdr3_aa: CAWSVPGPGEYEQYF
v_call: TRBV30
cdr3_length: 15
d_call: .
j_call: TRBJ2-7
clone_size: .

cdr3_nt: TGTGCCAGCAGTGACGGGGAGGGAGGAACAGATACGCAGTATTTT
cdr3_aa: CASSDGEGGTDTQYF
v_call: TRBV6-4
cdr3_length: 15
d_call: TRBD2
j_call: TRBJ2-3
clone_size: few

cdr3_nt: TGCGCCAGCAGCTTGGGCGGGCCCGTCGCTTTCTTT
cdr3_aa: CASSLGGPVAFF
v_call: TRBV5-1
cdr3_length: 12
d_call: .
j_call: TRBJ1-1
clone_size: .

cdr3_nt: TGTGCCAGCAGTTCAGACGGGTTAGGCACAGATACGCAGTATTTT
cdr3_aa: CASSSDGLGTDTQYF
v_call: TRBV12-3/TRBV12-4
cdr3_length: 15
d_call: .
j_call: TRBJ2-3
clone_size: many

cdr3_nt: TGTGCCAGCAGGCCCAGGGGGAACACTGAAGCTTTCTTT
cdr3_aa: CASRPRGNTEAFF
v_call: TRBV6-5
cdr3_length: 13
d_call: .
j_call: TRBJ1-1
clone_size: few

cdr3_nt: TGTGCCAGCAGAAGACAGAAAGAGACCCAGTACTTC
cdr3_aa: CASRRQKETQYF
v_call: TRBV12-3/TRBV12-4
cdr3_length: 12
d_call: .
j_call: TRBJ2-5
clone_size: few

cdr3_nt: TGCAGCGTTGAACTCCGGGACAGGGGGGACACCGGGGAGCTGTTTTTT
cdr3_aa: CSVELRDRGDTGELFF
v_call: TRBV29-1
cdr3_length: 16
d_call: TRBD1
j_call: TRBJ2-2
clone_size: .

cdr3_nt: TGCGCCAGCAGTTTGACAGGGGCTAATAACTACAATGAGCAGTTCTTC
cdr3_aa: CASSLTGANNYNEQFF
v_call: TRBV5-1
cdr3_length: 16
d_call: TRBD1
j_call: TRBJ2-1
clone_size: .

cdr3_nt: TGCAGCGTTGATTGGGGGCGCGACACTGAAGCTTTCTTT
cdr3_aa: CSVDWGRDTEAFF
v_call: TRBV29-1
cdr3_length: 13
d_call: .
j_call: TRBJ1-1
clone_size: few

cdr3_nt: TGTGCCAGCAGCTCACGGCTTCCCACAGATACGCAGTATTTT
cdr3_aa: CASSSRLPTDTQYF
v_call: TRBV7-9
cdr3_length: 14
d_call: .
j_call: TRBJ2-3
clone_size: many

cdr3_nt: TGCGCCAGCAGCGATGTGCTCTCTGGGGCCAACGTCCTGACTTTC
cdr3_aa: CASSDVLSGANVLTF
v_call: TRBV5-1
cdr3_length: 15
d_call: .
j_call: TRBJ2-6
clone_size: .

cdr3_nt: TGCAGCGTTGAAGGTGGGGGTAGCGTGGATGGCTACACCTTC
cdr3_aa: CSVEGGGSVDGYTF
v_call: TRBV29-1
cdr3_length: 14
d_call: .
j_call: TRBJ1-2
clone_size: many

cdr3_nt: TGTGCCACCAGCAGAGATGTTACAGCTGAAGCTTTCTTT
cdr3_aa: CATSRDVTAEAFF
v_call: TRBV15
cdr3_length: 13
d_call: .
j_call: TRBJ1-1
clone_size: many

cdr3_nt: TGCGCCAGCAGCCAAATGGGACCCAGAAGGCATGAAAAACTGTTTTTT
cdr3_aa: CASSQMGPRRHEKLFF
v_call: TRBV4-3
cdr3_length: 16
d_call: .
j_call: TRBJ1-4
clone_size: few

cdr3_nt: TGCGCCAGCAGCCCGGCAGCGGGATTCTATGAGCAGTTCTTC
cdr3_aa: CASSPAAGFYEQFF
v_call: TRBV4-1
cdr3_length: 14
d_call: TRBD2
j_call: TRBJ2-1
clone_size: .

cdr3_nt: TGTGCCAGCACCCAGGTAGTTGGCACTGAAGCTTTCTTT
cdr3_aa: CASTQVVGTEAFF
v_call: TRBV28
cdr3_length: 13
d_call: .
j_call: TRBJ1-1
clone_size: many

cdr3_nt: TGTGCCAGCAGCTTAGGTCGGCGACTTAGAGAAGCTTTCTTT
cdr3_aa: CASSLGRRLREAFF
v_call: TRBV5-6
cdr3_length: 14
d_call: .
j_call: TRBJ1-1
clone_size: .

cdr3_nt: TGTGCCAGCAGTGAATTCGGACAGGGTTGGGCTATGAGCAATCAGCCCCAGCATTTT
cdr3_aa: CASSEFGQGWAMSNQPQHF
v_call: TRBV2
cdr3_length: 19
d_call: TRBD1
j_call: TRBJ1-5
clone_size: .

cdr3_nt: TGCGCCAGCAGTCAAGGGGCACTAACCGGGTTTCTCCGGAGGGGCAATCAGCCCCAGCATTTT
cdr3_aa: CASSQGALTGFLRRGNQPQHF
v_call: TRBV23-1
cdr3_length: 21
d_call: .
j_call: TRBJ1-5
clone_size: .

cdr3_nt: TGTGCCAGCAGGCCAGGGGGCCCCCAAGAGACCCAGTACTTC
cdr3_aa: CASRPGGPQETQYF
v_call: TRBV11-2
cdr3_length: 14
d_call: TRBD1
j_call: TRBJ2-5
clone_size: .

cdr3_nt: TGCAGTGCCCCCCCGGACGGGCTAGCGGACCTCCACGGGTACCAAGAGACCCAGTACTTC
cdr3_aa: CSAPPDGLADLHGYQETQYF
v_call: TRBV20-1
cdr3_length: 20
d_call: TRBD2
j_call: TRBJ2-5
clone_size: .

cdr3_nt: TGCGCCAGCAGCCACCCGTCCCGGTCAGCTAACTATGGCTACACCTTC
cdr3_aa: CASSHPSRSANYGYTF
v_call: TRBV4-1
cdr3_length: 16
d_call: .
j_call: TRBJ1-2
clone_size: .

cdr3_nt: TGTGCCAGCAGCTTGGAGCGGGAGGATTCCTACAATGAGCAGTTCTTC
cdr3_aa: CASSLEREDSYNEQFF
v_call: TRBV11-2
cdr3_length: 16
d_call: TRBD2
j_call: TRBJ2-1
clone_size: .

cdr3_nt: TGTGCCAGCAGTGAAACTAGCGGGAAGTACGAGCAGTACTTC
cdr3_aa: CASSETSGKYEQYF
v_call: TRBV2
cdr3_length: 14
d_call: TRBD2
j_call: TRBJ2-7
clone_size: many

cdr3_nt: TGTGCCAGCAGAGGGACTACCATCCAAGAGACCCAGTACTTC
cdr3_aa: CASRGTTIQETQYF
v_call: TRBV28
cdr3_length: 14
d_call: TRBD2
j_call: TRBJ2-5
clone_size: many

cdr3_nt: TGTGCCAGCAGTGACCAGGCGGGACAGTCCAATGAGCAGTTCTTC
cdr3_aa: CASSDQAGQSNEQFF
v_call: TRBV6-4
cdr3_length: 15
d_call: .
j_call: TRBJ2-1
clone_size: many

cdr3_nt: TGTGCCAGCAGTCGTACAACCGGACAGGGTTGGGGAGATACGCAGTATTTT
cdr3_aa: CASSRTTGQGWGDTQYF
v_call: TRBV27
cdr3_length: 17
d_call: TRBD1
j_call: TRBJ2-3
clone_size: .

cdr3_nt: TGTGCCAGCAGCTTAGATCCGAACGCTGTTACAGCGGTCGACACTGAAGCTTTCTTT
cdr3_aa: CASSLDPNAVTAVDTEAFF
v_call: TRBV11-2
cdr3_length: 19
d_call: .
j_call: TRBJ1-1
clone_size: few

cdr3_nt: TGTGCCAGCAGCTGGCCGGAAGCCCTAGCCAAAAACATTCAGTACTTC
cdr3_aa: CASSWPEALAKNIQYF
v_call: TRBV5-4
cdr3_length: 16
d_call: .
j_call: TRBJ2-4
clone_size: .

cdr3_nt: TGTGCCAGCGCGAAGAAGGCAGATCAAGAGACCCAGTACTTC
cdr3_aa: CASAKKADQETQYF
v_call: TRBV2
cdr3_length: 14
d_call: .
j_call: TRBJ2-5
clone_size: many

cdr3_nt: TGCAGTGCTAGAGATCAAGGGCTTGACACCGGGGAGCTGTTTTTT
cdr3_aa: CSARDQGLDTGELFF
v_call: TRBV20-1
cdr3_length: 15
d_call: .
j_call: TRBJ2-2
clone_size: .

cdr3_nt: TGCAGCGTGCTACTGCACCGGAATGAGCAGTTCTTC
cdr3_aa: CSVLLHRNEQFF
v_call: TRBV29-1
cdr3_length: 12
d_call: .
j_call: TRBJ2-1
clone_size: few

cdr3_nt: TGTGCCAGTAGTAAGGAGCAGCAGATTAGCACAGATACGCAGTATTTT
cdr3_aa: CASSKEQQISTDTQYF
v_call: TRBV19
cdr3_length: 16
d_call: .
j_call: TRBJ2-3
clone_size: .

cdr3_nt: TGTGCCAGCAGCTTAGCGGGAGCCCCCCACGAGCAGTACTTC
cdr3_aa: CASSLAGAPHEQYF
v_call: TRBV27
cdr3_length: 14
d_call: TRBD2
j_call: TRBJ2-7
clone_size: few

cdr3_nt: TGTGCCAGCAGTACAGAGACTAGCTCCACAGATACGCAGTATTTT
cdr3_aa: CASSTETSSTDTQYF
v_call: TRBV11-2
cdr3_length: 15
d_call: TRBD2
j_call: TRBJ2-3
clone_size: many

cdr3_nt: TGTGCCAGCAGTGAAGGACAGGCAAACTCCTACGAGCAGTACTTC
cdr3_aa: CASSEGQANSYEQYF
v_call: TRBV6-1
cdr3_length: 15
d_call: .
j_call: TRBJ2-7
clone_size: few